Following are 23 T cell receptor beta chains from one sample sequenced in a study of blood T cell repertoires in COVID-19. The method was immunoSEQ multiplex PCR; TCRdb's version includes in-frame clones alone and lacks a portion of them. The data contain nearly 80,000 clones, about 83% of them singletons. Sequencing was performed on peripheral blood. The source of these receptors is a woman over 75 with active or convalescent COVID-19.

This chain uses TRBV5-1 with TRBJ2-7; TRBD2 aligns across 7 bases. The CDR3 has 14 amino acids. CDR1 SGHRS and CDR2 YFSETQ come from the germline V gene. With V trimmed by 4 bases and J by 4 bases, 8 bases remained unmatched. This chain's CDR3 is CASSGGLHGYEQYF. As DNA, the CDR3 is TGCGCCAGCAGCGGGGGACTACACGGTTACGAGCAGTACTTC.

The chain recombines TRBV6-5 with TRBJ2-7; TRBD2 aligns across 9 bases. Germline values: CDR1 MNHEY, CDR2 SVGAGI. The CDR3 runs 15 residues. After removal of 0 bases from V and 5 bases from J, the junction contained 5 bases not matched to a gene. CDR3 sequence reads: CASSYSAGGNHEQYF. Written as DNA, the CDR3 is TGTGCCAGCAGTTACTCGGCGGGGGGGAACCACGAGCAGTACTTC.

The gene calls are TRBV7-2 and TRBJ1-5; 8 nucleotides agree with TRBD1. The CDR3 runs 15 residues. In germline, CDR1 is SGHTA, CDR2 FQGNSA. After removal of 5 bases from V and 4 bases from J, the junction contained 7 bases not matched to a gene. Here the CDR3 DNA reads TGTGCCAGCAGCCTAGACAGGGGTGGGAATCAGCCCCAGCATTTT. It yields the protein CASSLDRGGNQPQHF.

The genes are TRBV7-2 and TRBJ2-7; the D gene is possibly TRBD1 (6 bases). The CDR3 spans 13 residues. Germline V lookup: CDR1 SGHTA, CDR2 FQGNSA. V was shortened by 5 bases and J by 3 bases, with 11 bases between the two germline ends. CDR3 region: CASSLRTVYEQYF. CDR3 in DNA: TGTGCCAGCAGCCTACGGACAGTCTACGAGCAGTACTTC. Full variable domain (rest looked up from reference TRBV7-2 and TRBJ2-7): GAGVSQSPSNKVTEKGKDVELRCDPISGHTALYWYRQSLGQGLEFLIYFQGNSAPDKSGLPSDRFSAERTGGSVSTLTIQRTQQEDSAVYLCASSLRTVYEQYFGPGTRLTVT.

V gene TRBV28 combines with J gene TRBJ2-5; 7 bases are a match to TRBD1. The CDR3 contains 14 residues. The germline V gene encodes CDR1 MDHEN and CDR2 SYDVKM. Trimming at V came to 5 bases and at J to 5 bases, leaving 8 bases not matched to a gene. This CDR3 is CASSLQGMGETQYF. The CDR3 nucleotides read TGTGCCAGCAGTCTACAGGGGATGGGGGAGACCCAGTACTTC.

This chain's CDR3 is CASSSDRDQETQYF. The DNA of the CDR3 is TGTGCCAGCAGCTCGGACAGGGACCAAGAGACCCAGTACTTC. This chain connects TRBV7-6 to TRBJ2-5; 8 bases match TRBD1. Germline V gene lookup returns CDR1 SGHVS and CDR2 FNYEAQ. V lost 4 bases, J lost 0 bases, and 1 base stayed unmatched. CDR3 length: 14 amino acids.

The V gene is TRBV30, the J gene TRBJ2-7, with TRBD1 matching over 10 bases. The CDR3 loop spans 14 amino acids. V lost 2 bases, J lost 3 bases, and 4 bases stayed unmatched. From germline, CDR1 is GTSNPN and CDR2 SVGIG (reference sequence). This CDR3 is CAWSRGTGVYEQYF. The DNA of the CDR3 is TGTGCCTGGAGTAGAGGGACAGGGGTCTACGAGCAGTACTTC.

V usage is TRBV29-1 and J usage is TRBJ2-7; TRBD1 matches at 10 bases. With V trimmed by 3 bases and J by 5 bases, 4 bases remained unmatched. The CDR3 has 13 amino acids. Germline lookup yields CDR1 SQVTM and CDR2 ANQGSEA. CDR3 protein: CSVDRDRGHEQYF. As DNA, the CDR3 is TGCAGCGTTGATCGGGACAGGGGCCACGAGCAGTACTTC.

The genes are TRBV25-1 and TRBJ2-1; D not certain. Germline-derived CDR1 and CDR2 are MGHDK and SYGVNS. The CDR3 has 11 residues. V was pared by 9 bases and J by 6 bases, with 9 bases between. CDR3 in DNA: TGTGCCAGTGATACGAGCAATGAGCAGTTCTTC. Amino acids: CASDTSNEQFF.

This rearrangement joins TRBV7-9 to TRBJ1-1; no definite D call. Trimming shortened V by 1 base and J by 1 base, and 7 bases separated the two germline ends. The length of the CDR3 is 14 residues. The germline V gene encodes CDR1 SEHNR and CDR2 FQNEAQ (reference sequence). CDR3 sequence (DNA): TGTGCCAGCAGCTTAGATCTATCGAACACTGAAGCTTTCTTT. Translation: CASSLDLSNTEAFF.

The table lists this clone with a count of one. The rearrangement joins TRBV10-3 to TRBJ2-1; possible D gene TRBD2, 5 bases. The germline CDR1 and CDR2 sequences are ENHRY and SYGVKD. The CDR3 covers 16 residues. Trimming cost V 0 bases and J 7 bases, with 16 bases left between them. Written as DNA, the CDR3 is TGTGCCATCAGTGAGTCGGGCGGGTGGTTCGGGAATGAGCAGTTCTTC. This gives the protein CAISESGGWFGNEQFF.

V and J are TRBV7-2 and TRBJ2-7; maybe TRBD2 (5 bases). Deletions cut 8 bases from V and 4 bases from J, with 15 bases between. Germline V gene sequence: CDR1 SGHTA, CDR2 FQGNSA. The CDR3 length is 13 residues. CDR3 bases: TGTGCCAGCCGTTCGGGGTACGGGTACGAGCAGTACTTC. As protein: CASRSGYGYEQYF.

There are a few counts of this clone. This chain joins TRBV28 and TRBJ1-5; 7 bases line up with TRBD1. Germline CDR1 MDHEN, CDR2 SYDVKM. This CDR3 comprises 12 residues. Trimming removed 10 bases from V and 5 bases from J; junction bases left unmatched: 5. The CDR3 DNA follows: TGTGCCACTAGTCAGGGGGATCAGCCCCAGCATTTT. Translating it yields CATSQGDQPQHF.

The rearrangement uses TRBV18 and TRBJ1-1; no clear D. Germline values: CDR1 KGHSH, CDR2 LQKENI. The V end lost 4 bases, the J end lost 4 bases, and 16 bases lay between the germline ends. There are 15 residues in the CDR3. CDR3 sequence (DNA): TGTGCCAGCTCACGGGGTCCCGGGGTTGGCACTGAAGCTTTCTTT. Residues: CASSRGPGVGTEAFF.

The chain combines TRBV6-6 with TRBJ1-5; D perhaps matches TRBD1 (6 bases). V was cut by 10 bases and J by 6 bases, with 16 bases left in between. The CDR3 has 13 residues. The V gene's germline CDR1 is MNHNY and CDR2 SVGAGI (reference sequence). CDR3 nucleotide sequence: TGTGCCACCCGGGGGGCGACGGGTCAGCCCCAGCATTTT. Its translation is CATRGATGQPQHF.

This rearrangement joins TRBV27 to TRBJ2-5; TRBD1 might be the D (6 bases). The CDR3 totals 15 residues. Germline CDR1 MNHEY, CDR2 SMNVEV (reference sequence). V was pared by 6 bases and J by 5 bases, with 19 bases between. Here the CDR3 reads CASRSRDTYRETQYF. The DNA of the CDR3 is TGTGCCAGCAGATCCCGGGACACCTATCGGGAGACCCAGTACTTC.

This rearrangement joins TRBV20-1 to TRBJ2-7; a possible D gene is TRBD2 (5 bases). This CDR3 comprises 11 residues. Germline V gives CDR1 DFQATT, CDR2 SNEGSKA (reference sequence). Trimming shortened V by 3 bases and J by 7 bases, and 10 bases separated the two germline ends. The CDR3 DNA reads TGCAGTGCTAGCAAGCGGTCTGAGCAGTACTTC. Encoded protein: CSASKRSEQYF.

On this clone itself: At one end, the junction sequence differs from germline, possibly due to a read error. V and J are TRBV7-3 and TRBJ2-3; D may be TRBD2 (6 bases). The CDR3 is made up of 16 amino acids. Germline V gene data show CDR1 as SGHTA and CDR2 as FQGTGA. As DNA, the CDR3 is TGTGCCAGCAGTTTAACTGGAGGGGCGAATACAGATACGCAGTATTTT. Translation gives CASSLTGGANTDTQYF.

This chain joins TRBV5-1 and TRBJ2-1, with 14 bases that match TRBD2. Germline CDR1 and CDR2: SGHRS and YFSETQ. This CDR3 is 15 amino acids long. With V trimmed by 6 bases and J by 8 bases, 7 bases remained unmatched. The CDR3, as DNA: TGCGCCAGCAATATCGGGACTAGCGGGAGCCATGAGCAGTTCTTC. Translating it yields CASNIGTSGSHEQFF.

This clone was observed a single time. V and J are TRBV7-8 and TRBJ1-1; tentatively, D is TRBD1 (5 bases). The CDR3 consists of 14 residues. The V and J ends lost 4 bases and 5 bases respectively, with 14 bases between them. Germline lookup yields CDR1 SGHVS and CDR2 FQNEAQ. The DNA for the CDR3 is TGTGCCAGCAGCTCCCGATTTGGGGGGACTGAAGCTTTCTTT. Translated: CASSSRFGGTEAFF.

J is TRBJ1-3 and V is TRBV13, with D perhaps matching TRBD1 (6 bases). Germline CDR1 and CDR2: PRHDT and FYEKMQ (reference sequence). This CDR3 contains 14 residues. V lost 5 bases and J 2 bases, leaving 10 bases between the germline ends. The CDR3 reads CASSGHRAGNTIYF. The DNA for the CDR3 is TGTGCCAGCAGCGGCCACAGGGCTGGAAACACCATATATTTT.

V gene TRBV10-3 combines with J gene TRBJ2-1, with TRBD2 identical over 12 bases. The CDR3 totals 15 residues. CDR1 and CDR2 from the germline V gene are ENHRY and SYGVKD. Unmatched junction bases numbered 7, after V lost 10 bases and J lost 3 bases. The CDR3 nucleotides read TGTGCCACACAGAGACTAGCGGGGGTCTACAATGAGCAGTTCTTC. Translating it yields CATQRLAGVYNEQFF.

The genes are TRBV25-1 and TRBJ2-7; a possible D gene is TRBD1 (6 bases). Between the trimmed V and J ends, which lost 4 bases and 5 bases, there was a span of 12 bases. Germline V gives CDR1 MGHDK, CDR2 SYGVNS. This CDR3 is 13 amino acids long. CDR3 region: CASSGNRVHEQYF. The DNA of the CDR3 is TGTGCCAGCAGTGGTAACAGGGTCCACGAGCAGTACTTC.